These T cell receptor beta chains were read from a single sample in a study of blood T cell repertoires in COVID-19. The method was immunoSEQ multiplex PCR; TCRdb's version includes in-frame clones alone and lacks a portion of them. The table has about 100,000 clones, about 90% seen once. Sequenced: peripheral blood. These receptors were taken from a man aged 25 to 40 in a cohort sampled during active COVID-19. Each CDR3 is given with its conserved first and last residue. Each record gives: V gene, D gene, clone size, J gene, CDR3 protein, CDR3 DNA. The D gene is left open where the match is weak. The size of a clone is reported for some rows only, either as once, few or many, or as a class for expanded clones.

v_call: TRBV4-1; d_call: -; clone_size: -; j_call: TRBJ2-7; cdr3_aa: CASSQYGGRQYF; cdr3_nt: TGCGCCAGCAGCCAGTATGGGGGGAGGCAGTACTTC
v_call: TRBV15; d_call: TRBD2; clone_size: -; j_call: TRBJ2-3; cdr3_aa: CATRGVRGADTQYF; cdr3_nt: TGTGCCACCAGAGGGGTCCGGGGGGCAGATACGCAGTATTTT
v_call: TRBV19; d_call: TRBD2; clone_size: -; j_call: TRBJ2-1; cdr3_aa: CASSIGLAGASYNEQFF; cdr3_nt: TGTGCCAGTAGTATAGGGCTAGCGGGGGCCTCCTACAATGAGCAGTTCTTC
v_call: TRBV7-2; d_call: -; clone_size: -; j_call: TRBJ1-2; cdr3_aa: CASSLENPGVYGYTF; cdr3_nt: TGTGCCAGCAGCTTAGAAAATCCAGGGGTCTATGGCTACACCTTC
v_call: TRBV5-1; d_call: TRBD2; clone_size: -; j_call: TRBJ2-7; cdr3_aa: CASSLLGGGREQYF; cdr3_nt: TGCGCCAGCAGCTTGCTGGGCGGGGGGCGAGAGCAGTACTTC
v_call: TRBV27; d_call: TRBD1; clone_size: -; j_call: TRBJ1-1; cdr3_aa: CASSSTGQGYGTEAFF; cdr3_nt: TGTGCCAGCAGTTCCACAGGACAGGGGTACGGAACTGAAGCTTTCTTT
v_call: TRBV27; d_call: TRBD1; clone_size: -; j_call: TRBJ2-7; cdr3_aa: CASSLSADRGEDEQYF; cdr3_nt: TGTGCCAGCAGTTTATCCGCGGACAGGGGAGAGGACGAGCAGTACTTC
v_call: TRBV7-2; d_call: -; clone_size: -; j_call: TRBJ2-3; cdr3_aa: CASSLAGLYTDTQYF; cdr3_nt: TGTGCCAGCAGCTTAGCGGGCTTGTACACAGATACGCAGTATTTT
v_call: TRBV18; d_call: TRBD1; clone_size: -; j_call: TRBJ1-6; cdr3_aa: CASSPPGQGRLTLHF; cdr3_nt: TGTGCCAGCTCACCACCGGGACAGGGGAGGTTAACCCTCCACTTT
v_call: TRBV6-1; d_call: -; clone_size: -; j_call: TRBJ1-2; cdr3_aa: CASSEPYPGDGYTF; cdr3_nt: TGTGCCAGCAGTGAACCCTACCCTGGTGATGGCTACACCTTC
v_call: TRBV2; d_call: -; clone_size: -; j_call: TRBJ2-1; cdr3_aa: CASKAGQVGNEQFF; cdr3_nt: TGTGCCAGCAAAGCGGGACAGGTAGGAAATGAGCAGTTCTTC
v_call: TRBV5-1; d_call: TRBD1; clone_size: -; j_call: TRBJ1-2; cdr3_aa: CASSPETGEAGGYTF; cdr3_nt: TGCGCCAGCAGCCCAGAAACAGGGGAGGCTGGAGGCTACACCTTC
v_call: TRBV7-2; d_call: TRBD1; clone_size: -; j_call: TRBJ1-1; cdr3_aa: CASSRDSGMEAFF; cdr3_nt: TGTGCCAGCAGCCGGGACAGCGGTATGGAAGCTTTCTTT
v_call: TRBV7-2; d_call: TRBD1; clone_size: -; j_call: TRBJ1-1; cdr3_aa: CASSLGRGQINTEAFF; cdr3_nt: TGTGCCAGCAGCTTAGGAAGGGGACAGATTAACACTGAAGCTTTCTTT
v_call: TRBV7-8; d_call: -; clone_size: -; j_call: TRBJ2-7; cdr3_aa: CASSFHSLVTRSSYEQYF; cdr3_nt: TGTGCCAGCAGCTTTCACTCACTCGTGACTAGATCTTCCTACGAGCAGTACTTC
v_call: TRBV6-4; d_call: -; clone_size: -; j_call: TRBJ2-3; cdr3_aa: CASSAGQESTDTQYF; cdr3_nt: TGTGCCAGCAGTGCAGGACAAGAAAGCACAGATACGCAGTATTTT
v_call: TRBV2; d_call: -; clone_size: -; j_call: TRBJ2-5; cdr3_aa: CASSLGGRIQETQYF; cdr3_nt: TGTGCCAGCAGTTTGGGGGGGCGCATCCAAGAGACCCAGTACTTC
v_call: TRBV19; d_call: -; clone_size: -; j_call: TRBJ1-1; cdr3_aa: CASSMLGQGKTEAFF; cdr3_nt: TGTGCCAGTAGTATGCTTGGGCAGGGGAAGACTGAAGCTTTCTTT
v_call: TRBV18; d_call: -; clone_size: -; j_call: TRBJ1-1; cdr3_aa: CASHFGAVEGEAFF; cdr3_nt: TGTGCCAGCCACTTTGGTGCGGTGGAGGGGGAAGCTTTCTTT
v_call: TRBV27; d_call: -; clone_size: -; j_call: TRBJ2-5; cdr3_aa: CASSPLIRETQYF; cdr3_nt: TGTGCCAGCAGTCCTCTCATTCGGGAGACCCAGTACTTC
v_call: TRBV13; d_call: TRBD1; clone_size: -; j_call: TRBJ2-2; cdr3_aa: CASSGGSPGQGQNANTGELFF; cdr3_nt: TGTGCCAGCAGCGGAGGATCTCCGGGACAGGGGCAAAACGCGAACACCGGGGAGCTGTTTTTT
v_call: TRBV6-5; d_call: -; clone_size: once; j_call: TRBJ2-5; cdr3_aa: CASSYSFRGQETQYF; cdr3_nt: TGTGCCAGCAGTTACTCCTTCAGGGGCCAAGAGACCCAGTACTTC
v_call: TRBV5-4; d_call: TRBD1; clone_size: -; j_call: TRBJ2-5; cdr3_aa: CASSSDREETQYF; cdr3_nt: TGTGCCAGCAGCTCTGACAGGGAAGAGACCCAGTACTTC
v_call: TRBV6-1; d_call: TRBD1; clone_size: -; j_call: TRBJ1-2; cdr3_aa: CASSEAPGTGMGYTF; cdr3_nt: TGTGCCAGCAGTGAAGCACCCGGGACAGGGATGGGCTACACCTTC
v_call: TRBV7-2; d_call: -; clone_size: -; j_call: TRBJ1-5; cdr3_aa: CASSLGFRVQPQHF; cdr3_nt: TGTGCCAGCAGCTTAGGTTTCCGGGTACAGCCCCAGCATTTT
v_call: TRBV2; d_call: TRBD1; clone_size: -; j_call: TRBJ1-2; cdr3_aa: CASSADRVHTF; cdr3_nt: TGTGCCAGCAGTGCGGACAGGGTTCACACCTTC
v_call: TRBV14; d_call: TRBD1; clone_size: -; j_call: TRBJ2-5; cdr3_aa: CASSSLLDRGLETQYF; cdr3_nt: TGTGCCAGCAGCTCCCTCCTGGACAGGGGGCTGGAGACCCAGTACTTC
v_call: TRBV5-4; d_call: -; clone_size: -; j_call: TRBJ2-3; cdr3_aa: CASSLIGGYGTDTQYF; cdr3_nt: TGTGCCAGCAGCTTGATAGGCGGGTACGGCACAGATACGCAGTATTTT
v_call: TRBV5-1; d_call: TRBD1; clone_size: -; j_call: TRBJ1-2; cdr3_aa: CASSPGQGGGYTF; cdr3_nt: TGCGCCAGCAGCCCAGGACAGGGCGGGGGCTACACCTTC
v_call: TRBV5-4; d_call: TRBD2; clone_size: -; j_call: TRBJ2-3; cdr3_aa: CASSPAGGRGTDTQYF; cdr3_nt: TGTGCCAGCAGCCCCGCGGGGGGGCGAGGCACAGATACGCAGTATTTT
v_call: TRBV2; d_call: -; clone_size: -; j_call: TRBJ2-7; cdr3_aa: CASRAQGPGVYEQYF; cdr3_nt: TGTGCCAGCAGGGCACAGGGACCAGGGGTATACGAGCAGTACTTC
v_call: TRBV9; d_call: TRBD1; clone_size: -; j_call: TRBJ1-1; cdr3_aa: CASRKTGTAEAFF; cdr3_nt: TGTGCCAGCCGAAAGACAGGGACGGCTGAAGCTTTCTTT
v_call: TRBV7-9; d_call: -; clone_size: -; j_call: TRBJ2-1; cdr3_aa: CASSRVVDEQFF; cdr3_nt: TGTGCCAGCAGCAGGGTAGTTGATGAGCAGTTCTTC
v_call: TRBV28; d_call: TRBD1; clone_size: -; j_call: TRBJ1-6; cdr3_aa: CASSTFPTGPSPLHF; cdr3_nt: TGTGCCAGCAGTACCTTTCCGACAGGGCCCTCACCCCTCCACTTT
v_call: TRBV19; d_call: -; clone_size: -; j_call: TRBJ1-3; cdr3_aa: CASGSGVSGNTIYF; cdr3_nt: TGTGCCAGTGGCTCGGGGGTTTCTGGAAACACCATATATTTT
v_call: TRBV12-3/TRBV12-4; d_call: TRBD1; clone_size: -; j_call: TRBJ1-2; cdr3_aa: CASRLGQGSDYTF; cdr3_nt: TGTGCCAGCAGACTGGGACAGGGGTCTGACTACACCTTC
v_call: TRBV7-2; d_call: -; clone_size: -; j_call: TRBJ2-2; cdr3_aa: CASSSQGTGELFF; cdr3_nt: TGTGCCAGCAGCTCACAGGGCACCGGGGAGCTGTTTTTT
v_call: TRBV19; d_call: TRBD1; clone_size: -; j_call: TRBJ2-7; cdr3_aa: CASRETGRSEQYF; cdr3_nt: TGTGCCAGTAGAGAGACAGGGCGATCCGAGCAGTACTTC
v_call: TRBV21-1; d_call: -; clone_size: -; j_call: TRBJ2-1; cdr3_aa: CASSKDPYRLAGNRYNEQFF; cdr3_nt: TGTGCCAGCAGCAAAGATCCCTACCGACTAGCGGGGAATCGCTACAATGAGCAGTTCTTC
v_call: TRBV7-9; d_call: TRBD1; clone_size: -; j_call: TRBJ2-7; cdr3_aa: CASSLARDRGHDYEQYF; cdr3_nt: TGTGCCAGCAGCTTAGCGCGGGACAGGGGCCACGACTACGAGCAGTACTTC
v_call: TRBV19; d_call: TRBD2; clone_size: -; j_call: TRBJ2-1; cdr3_aa: CASSKATSGGKGEQFF; cdr3_nt: TGTGCCAGTAGTAAAGCGACTAGCGGGGGGAAAGGTGAGCAGTTCTTC
v_call: TRBV5-1; d_call: TRBD1; clone_size: -; j_call: TRBJ2-7; cdr3_aa: CASSSGTGWPYEQYF; cdr3_nt: TGCGCCAGCAGCTCCGGGACAGGGTGGCCCTACGAGCAGTACTTC
v_call: TRBV11-3; d_call: -; clone_size: -; j_call: TRBJ1-4; cdr3_aa: CASSLEAHTRAWDEKLFF; cdr3_nt: TGTGCCAGCAGCTTAGAGGCCCACACCAGGGCCTGGGATGAAAAACTGTTTTTT
v_call: TRBV14; d_call: -; clone_size: -; j_call: TRBJ1-1; cdr3_aa: CASSQAGEHTNTEAFF; cdr3_nt: TGTGCCAGCAGCCAAGCCGGGGAGCATACGAACACTGAAGCTTTCTTT
v_call: TRBV11-3; d_call: TRBD2; clone_size: -; j_call: TRBJ2-3; cdr3_aa: CASSRSGGATDTQYF; cdr3_nt: TGTGCCAGCAGCCGTAGCGGGGGGGCTACAGATACGCAGTATTTT
v_call: TRBV9; d_call: TRBD1; clone_size: once; j_call: TRBJ1-1; cdr3_aa: CASSPLTGDTEAFF; cdr3_nt: TGTGCCAGCAGCCCCCTGACAGGGGACACTGAAGCTTTCTTT
v_call: TRBV5-1; d_call: -; clone_size: -; j_call: TRBJ2-2; cdr3_aa: CASSVGVRGTGELFF; cdr3_nt: TGCGCCAGCAGCGTGGGCGTCCGGGGCACCGGGGAGCTGTTTTTT
v_call: TRBV9; d_call: -; clone_size: -; j_call: TRBJ2-3; cdr3_aa: CASTRDTDTQYF; cdr3_nt: TGTGCCAGCACCAGGGACACAGATACGCAGTATTTT
v_call: TRBV2; d_call: TRBD1; clone_size: few; j_call: TRBJ2-5; cdr3_aa: CASSEIGQGEETQYF; cdr3_nt: TGTGCCAGCAGTGAAATTGGGCAGGGGGAAGAGACCCAGTACTTC
v_call: TRBV18; d_call: TRBD1; clone_size: once; j_call: TRBJ1-2; cdr3_aa: CASSSADRDYGYTF; cdr3_nt: TGTGCCAGCTCGTCCGCCGACAGGGACTATGGCTACACCTTC
v_call: TRBV2; d_call: TRBD1; clone_size: -; j_call: TRBJ1-2; cdr3_aa: CASTGQGHIRSIF; cdr3_nt: TGTGCCAGCACGGGACAGGGCCATATTCGATCCATCTTC